The T cell receptor (beta chain) described here comes from a study of OX40 agonist ivuxolimab in advanced cancers. On the study more broadly: As their treatment, patients were administered ivuxolimab, an agonistic anti-OX40 (CD134) antibody. Study-wide results and caveats: Among some nonresponders, normalized T-cell clonal expansion was also low. CD8+ T cells averaged more expanded clones than CD4+.

TCRdb's table, derived via immunoSEQ multiplex PCR, lists solely in-frame clones and lacks some. The sample records more than 55,000 clones, roughly nine tenths being singletons. In the case of this clone: The antigen remains undetermined.

Peripheral blood came from all dose cohorts at three timepoints. CDR1 is SGHDT and CDR2 is YYEEEE in the germline V gene. The CDR3 runs to 15 residues. J was trimmed by 3 bases and V by 5 bases; bases with no gene match: 6. The gene calls are TRBV5-6 and TRBJ2-2, with TRBD2 identical over 8 bases. The sample in question was CD4+ or CD8+ T cells sorted from blood, obtained in a trial of the OX40 agonist ivuxolimab. The clonotype originates from an adult with an advanced solid tumor such as melanoma, head and neck, liver or kidney cancer. CDR3 protein: CASSYGLADTGELFF. CDR3 DNA sequence: TGTGCCAGCAGTTATGGACTAGCTGACACCGGGGAGCTGTTTTTT.